Each of the 15 T cell receptor beta chains below was sequenced from the same sample in a study of tumor-infiltrating lymphocytes in primary liver carcinoma. Making TCR beta cDNA involved roughly 500 ng total RNA and a constant-region primer. Nested multiplex PCR, run for three rounds with slightly modified ARM-PCR, yielded TCR beta libraries. The first two PCR rounds used TRBV1-TRBV30 forward primers with a C-beta reverse primer, around 10 cycles each. From the multiplex PCR reads, TCRdb called clonotypes with MiXCR, one entry per CDR3 protein. The profile shows some 120,000 distinct CDR3 sequences, about 68% of them singletons. Joint extraction of RNA and DNA used 20-30 mg of bulk tissue that was unsorted. Sequencing was performed on liver tumor tissue from sampling region 1. The subset was: tumor region T1, superior pole. These receptors originate from a woman in her sixties or seventies with primary liver carcinoma and hepatitis B virus infection.

Concerning this clonotype: A much larger clonotype is one base distant, so this may be a read error. The V call is TRBV14, the J call TRBJ2-2; no firm D call. V was clipped by 4 bases and J by 5 bases, with 20 bases between them. The CDR3 consists of 17 residues. Germline CDR1 and CDR2: SGHDN and FVKESK. In DNA form, the CDR3 reads TGTGCCAGCAGCCTTCGGCTCGGGTCTTTTACTACCGGGGAGCTGTTTTTT. Translating it yields CASSLRLGSFTTGELFF.

On this clonotype: A read error may be the cause here, since a much bigger clone is one base away. The rearrangement joins TRBV6-5 to TRBJ1-1; D not resolved. The CDR3 has 17 residues. Deletions cut 6 bases from V and 0 bases from J, with 20 bases between. Germline CDR1 is MNHEY and CDR2 is SVGAGI. For the CDR3, the DNA is TGTGCCAGCAGCCTCCAGCGGACGCTGTACGTGAACACTGAAGCTTTCTTT. Translating it yields CASSLQRTLYVNTEAFF.

Comments on this clonotype: This is likely a read error, given that the CDR3 carries no conserved phenylalanine or tryptophan at its end. The chain recombines TRBV11-2 with TRBJ2-5; 7 bases match TRBD2. The ends lost 5 bases at V and 3 bases at J; junction bases unmatched: 12. CDR1 SGHAT and CDR2 FQNNGV come from the germline V gene. This CDR3 comprises 16 residues. This CDR3 reads CASSPHGGRTEETQYL. DNA of the CDR3: TGTGCCAGCAGCCCCCATGGCGGGAGAACAGAAGAGACCCAGTACCTC.

This clonotype was seen many times. One end of the junction is discordant with germline, which a read error may explain. The rearrangement uses TRBV6-1 and TRBJ2-3; unclear D gene. This CDR3 is built from 13 residues. The V gene's germline CDR1 is MNHNS and CDR2 SASEGT. CDR3 region: CASSEGVWDTQYF. The CDR3 region has the DNA TGTGCCAGCAGCGAAGGTGTGTGGGATACGCAGTATTTT.

With regard to this clonotype: The CDR3 does not end in the conserved phenylalanine or tryptophan, so this is likely a read error. This chain connects TRBV6-6 to TRBJ2-2; D may correspond to TRBD1 or TRBD2 (5 bases each). Germline values: CDR1 MNHNY, CDR2 SVGAGI (reference sequence). Trimming removed 6 bases at V and 4 bases at J, with 15 bases between. CDR3 length equals 15 residues. The chain's CDR3 is CASRKGVAGTGELFL. The CDR3 DNA is TGTGCCAGCAGAAAAGGGGTTGCGGGCACCGGGGAGCTGTTTTTA.

Comments on this clonotype: This sequence may be a read error, since a much larger clone differs from it by one base. V is TRBV12-3 or TRBV12-4 and J is TRBJ1-1, with D unclear. The CDR3 consists of 11 residues. The CDR3 reads CASSGITVAFF. The CDR3 region has the DNA TGTGCCAGCAGTGGGATCACTGTAGCTTTCTTT.

The chain employs TRBV4-2 and TRBJ2-1; maybe TRBD2 (5 bases). The CDR3 is made up of 17 amino acids. Germline assignment: CDR1 LGHNA and CDR2 YNFKEQ. V was cut by 0 bases and J by 6 bases, with 18 bases left in between. The CDR3 region has the DNA TGTGCCAGCAGCCAAGATTCCCTAGAGGGAACGTGCAATGAGCAGTTCTTC. This translates into CASSQDSLEGTCNEQFF.

The chain joins TRBV5-1 to TRBJ1-4; 11 bases fit TRBD1. Per the germline V gene, CDR1 is SGHRS and CDR2 is YFSETQ. V gave up 4 bases and J gave up 3 bases; unmatched junction bases: 5. This CDR3 comprises 16 residues. The CDR3 spells CASSQGTGGANEKLFF. The CDR3, as DNA: TGCGCCAGCAGCCAGGGGACAGGGGGAGCTAATGAAAAACTGTTTTTT.

This clonotype was detected only a few times. Given a much more abundant clone one base away, this may be a read error. The J gene is TRBJ1-1, the V gene TRBV6-1; D not certain. The CDR3 covers 12 residues. Germline V gene data show CDR1 as MNHNS and CDR2 as SASEGT. V was cut by 7 bases and J by 4 bases, with 10 bases left in between. CDR3 in DNA: TGTGCCAGCAAGCGGGGTTTCACTGAAGCTTTCTTT. It yields the protein CASKRGFTEAFF.

The CDR3 loop reads CATSQGYGANVLTF. The CDR3, as DNA: TGTGCCACCTCACAGGGTTATGGGGCCAACGTCCTGACTTTC. The chain links TRBV19 to TRBJ2-6; D possibly corresponds to TRBD1 (6 bases). CDR1 is LNHDA, CDR2 SQIVND, per germline (reference sequence). The CDR3 is made up of 14 amino acids. V was trimmed by 10 bases and J by 3 bases, leaving 13 bases between them.

This clonotype was counted between two and nine times. The V call is TRBV5-1, the J call TRBJ2-2, with D possibly being TRBD2 (6 bases). Germline V gives CDR1 SGHRS, CDR2 YFSETQ. The CDR3 extends over 14 amino acids. The ends were cut back, 3 bases at V and 6 bases at J, with 12 bases in the middle. CDR3: CASSWAGTAGELFF. The CDR3 DNA is TGCGCCAGCAGCTGGGCGGGGACGGCCGGGGAGCTGTTTTTT.

V gene TRBV28 combines with J gene TRBJ1-5; D possibly corresponds to TRBD1 (5 bases). The CDR3 contains 14 residues. The germline CDR1 and CDR2 sequences are MDHEN and SYDVKM. The V and J ends lost 3 bases and 11 bases respectively, with 17 bases between them. CDR3 sequence: CASSLGTAITAQHF. CDR3 sequence (DNA): TGTGCCAGCAGTTTGGGGACCGCGATTACGGCCCAGCATTTT.

Comment on this clonotype: A read error may account for a junction end that differs from germline. The rearrangement links TRBV11-2 to TRBJ1-6; 9 bases line up with TRBD1. The V gene's germline CDR1 is SGHAT and CDR2 FQNNGV. This CDR3 spans 14 amino acids. CDR3 region: CAGSLQGADPPLHF. Here the CDR3 DNA reads TGTGCCGGCAGCCTACAGGGGGCAGATCCACCCCTCCACTTT.

As to this clonotype: With a much larger clone just one base away, this may be a read error. The chain recombines TRBV4-1 with TRBJ1-1; unclear D gene. Germline V CDR1 and CDR2: MGHRA, YSYEKL. CDR3 length: 15 residues. CDR3 nucleotides: TGCGCCAGCAGCCAAGAGTCCCAGGTGAACACTGGAGCTTTCTTT. This sequence encodes CASSQESQVNTGAFF.

On this clonotype: A read error may explain this, as a much larger clone is one base away. J is TRBJ1-5 and V is TRBV6-6, with 9 nucleotides matching TRBD1. Trimming at V came to 7 bases and at J to 7 bases, leaving 8 bases not matched to a gene. Germline lookup yields CDR1 MNHNY and CDR2 SVGAGI (reference sequence). CDR3 length: 14 amino acids. The CDR3 reads CASTTTGGRQPQHF. The CDR3 DNA reads TGTGCCAGCACTACGACAGGGGGAAGGCAGCCCCAGCATTTT.